This entry lists 3 T cell receptor beta chains sequenced from one sample in a study of T cell repertoires in cytomegalovirus infection. TCRdb re-derived calls from the reads in MiXCR, one entry per CDR3 protein. The sample yields 120,000 to 150,000 distinct CDR3 sequences, approximately 5.9% seen once. Sequenced sample: PBMCs. Receptor source: a human donor in good health (CMV status not recorded). Some clones in this sample may be carry-over from other donors' samples.

This clonotype was recorded at least ten times. V is TRBV7-6 and J is TRBJ1-6; 7 bases match TRBD1. CDR1 and CDR2 (germline): SGHVS, FNYEAQ. V lost 8 bases and J lost 5; bases outside the gene matches: 6. The CDR3 totals 14 residues. In DNA form, the CDR3 reads TGTGCCAGCGGGTCCGGGACAGATAATTCACCCCTCCACTTT. Translating gives CASGSGTDNSPLHF.

Many counts were recorded for this clonotype. The chain has TRBV24-1 and TRBJ2-3, with 11 bases lining up with TRBD2. The V and J ends lost 3 bases and 0 bases, in that order; junction bases with no gene match: 7. There are 18 residues in the CDR3. Germline CDR1 KGHDR, CDR2 SFDVKD. The CDR3 bases are TGTGCCACCAGTGATCCCGGGACTAGCGGTTCTAGCACAGATACGCAGTATTTT. This codes for CATSDPGTSGSSTDTQYF.

This chain connects TRBV6-1 to TRBJ2-2, with D tentatively TRBD1 or TRBD2 (5 bases each). The germline V gene encodes CDR1 MNHNS and CDR2 SASEGT. V was clipped by 6 bases and J by 13 bases, with 21 bases between them. CDR3 size: 14 residues. The CDR3 is CASSDGGRRPRLFF. The CDR3 DNA reads as TGTGCCAGCAGCGATGGGGGACGTCGCCCGAGGCTGTTTTTT.